This T cell receptor beta chain was found in a study of chronic HIV infection and antiretroviral therapy. From the 5' RACE reads, TCRdb called clonotypes with MiXCR, one entry per CDR3 protein. There are 40,000 to 50,000 distinct CDR3 sequences in the sample; roughly 19% occur only once, and under 3.5% lies in the top ten. The TCR was taken from an adult who had HIV and had not received antiretroviral therapy, or was an uninfected healthy control (not recorded which). The sample was peripheral blood.

The CDR3: CAIRPGQGVQHNEQFF. Written as DNA, the CDR3 is TGTGCCATCAGGCCGGGACAGGGGGTACAACACAATGAGCAGTTCTTC. The chain uses TRBV10-3 and TRBJ2-1; 11 bases align to TRBD1. Germline lookup yields CDR1 ENHRY and CDR2 SYGVKD. The CDR3 extends over 16 amino acids. V was pared by 6 bases and J by 5 bases, with 9 bases of the junction left unmatched.